The present T cell receptor beta chain was sequenced within a study of vaccination effects on CD4 cells after COVID-19. The wider study: Participants were vaccinated with two doses of either the BNT162b2 or mRNA-1273 vaccine. Study-level findings and limits: The study had few convalescent patients and no early post-infection timepoints.

TCRdb's copy holds only in-frame clones and misses some; the assay was immunoSEQ multiplex PCR. The top ten clones hold 2.5% to 3% of a sample with tens of thousands of clones, about 70% of them seen once. Under the ViraFEST assay, PBMC were stimulated with viral peptide pools so that antigen-specific CD4+ T cells expanded. Sequencing was performed afterwards. Culturing for about 10 days preceded CD4+ T cell isolation. People in the vaccine group had not been infected with SARS-CoV-2 before, and their nucleocapsid antibodies were negative. Approximately 2 million PBMC were seeded per well and grown in the presence of roughly 11 IU/ml IL-2 and around 9 ug/ml peptides. Of note for this clone: Its antigen is as yet unknown.

The receptor's source is a human donor who received a COVID-19 vaccine. Source: CD4+ T cells from PBMCs cultured with HCoV-NL63 spike peptides, taken before COVID-19 vaccination.

CDR3 residues: CATMLGGSSYNSPLHF. The CDR3 coding sequence is TGTGCCACCATGCTCGGGGGCAGCTCCTATAATTCACCCCTCCACTTT. V is TRBV15 and J is TRBJ1-6; possibly TRBD1 for D (6 bases). V dropped 7 bases and J dropped 0 bases, with 13 bases sitting between them. In germline, CDR1 is LNHNV, CDR2 YYDKDF (reference sequence). The CDR3 runs 16 residues.